Below, one T cell receptor (beta chain) is given with its context. The data stem from a study of blood T cell repertoires in COVID-19. Across the whole study: Specimens from acute and convalescent COVID-19 originated in the United States, Italy and Spain.

Everyone who took part was roughly 18 to 89 years old, and they came from 24 US areas. Categorization into cohorts depended on clinical history that participants reported. Original processing notes: Nucleated cell counts were estimated from reference gene primer amplification. TCRdb's copy holds only in-frame clones and misses some; the assay was immunoSEQ multiplex PCR. Clone size and V and J calls were adopted from that table, with D and trimming inferred from the DNA. The sample records some 350,000 clones, about 88% being singletons. CDR1 is LGHNA and CDR2 is YNFKEQ in the germline V gene. Trimming stripped 4 bases from V and 1 base from J, with 4 bases between. The CDR3 totals 12 residues.

J is TRBJ1-1 and V is TRBV4-2; D uncertain. Sequencing was carried out using PBMCs or T cells enriched from blood (not recorded which). The sequence was obtained from a woman aged 25 to 45 who had recovered from COVID-19. CDR3 DNA sequence: TGTGCCAGCAGCCGACAGAACACTGAAGCTTTCTTT. This encodes CASSRQNTEAFF.